The 10 T cell receptor beta chains presented below share a single source sample, sequenced in a study of T cell responses to AZD1222 COVID-19 vaccine. The method was immunoSEQ multiplex PCR; TCRdb's version includes in-frame clones alone and lacks a portion of them. The sample comprises approximately 110,000 clones, more than 70% of which are singletons, and roughly 4.4% rests with the top ten. The sequencing used peripheral blood, collected 28 days after the second AZD1222 dose. The origin of the receptors is an adult who received the AZD1222 COVID-19 vaccine.

This CDR3 reads CASSLGQGAPQQETQYF. The DNA for the CDR3 is TGTGCCAGCAGCCTGGGACAGGGGGCACCACAACAAGAGACCCAGTACTTC. The genes are TRBV11-2 and TRBJ2-5; 12 nucleotides agree with TRBD1. The CDR3 has 17 residues. J lost 2 bases, V lost 5 bases, and 9 bases had no gene match. Germline V gene sequence: CDR1 SGHAT, CDR2 FQNNGV.

The chain couples TRBV7-2 to TRBJ1-1; TRBD1 aligns across 9 bases. Looked up from germline, CDR1 is SGHTA and CDR2 is FQGNSA. V lost 1 base to trimming and J lost 4 bases; unmatched junction nucleotides: 13. The CDR3 consists of 18 residues. The CDR3 DNA is TGTGCCAGCAGCTTAGACCAATGGGCAAGGACAGGGGTCACTGAAGCTTTCTTT. Translation gives CASSLDQWARTGVTEAFF. The variable domain in full, with the rest retrieved from reference TRBV7-2 and TRBJ1-1, is GAGVSQSPSNKVTEKGKDVELRCDPISGHTALYWYRQSLGQGLEFLIYFQGNSAPDKSGLPSDRFSAERTGGSVSTLTIQRTQQEDSAVYLCASSLDQWARTGVTEAFFGQGTRLTVV.

This clone came up once. The chain combines TRBV11-3 with TRBJ2-5; D might be TRBD2 (6 bases). V was pared by 1 base and J by 4 bases, with 10 bases between. CDR3 size: 14 residues. CDR1 and CDR2 (germline): SGHNT, YENEEA. The CDR3 DNA reads as TGTGCCAGCAGCTTAGGGCGGGGCGGAGAGACCCAGTACTTC. Its protein product is CASSLGRGGETQYF.

The J gene is TRBJ2-3, the V gene TRBV7-8; D might be TRBD2 (6 bases). V was clipped by 6 bases and J by 5 bases, with 18 bases between them. This CDR3 has 15 amino acids. CDR1 is SGHVS, CDR2 FQNEAQ, per germline. The CDR3 DNA is TGTGCCAGCAGTCTCGGCCGGGACTCTCTAGATACGCAGTATTTT. Protein sequence: CASSLGRDSLDTQYF.

The J gene is TRBJ1-6, the V gene TRBV9, with TRBD1 matching 9 bases. The trim removed 2 bases at V and 3 bases at J, leaving 3 bases unmatched. The germline gives CDR1 SGDLS, CDR2 YYNGEE. The CDR3 loop spans 16 amino acids. CDR3 loop: CASSVGTGSYNSPLHF. CDR3 coding DNA: TGTGCCAGCAGCGTTGGGACAGGGAGCTATAATTCACCCCTCCACTTT. Together with reference TRBV9 and TRBJ1-6, the CDR3 gives the full variable domain: DSGVTQTPKHLITATGQRVTLRCSPRSGDLSVYWYQQSLDQGLQFLIQYYNGEERAKGNILERFSAQQFPDLHSELNLSSLELGDSALYFCASSVGTGSYNSPLHFGNGTRLTVT.

This chain connects TRBV11-3 to TRBJ1-3; D uncertain. This CDR3 comprises 13 residues. V gave up 5 bases and J gave up 2 bases, with 7 bases separating them. Germline-derived CDR1 and CDR2 are SGHNT and YENEEA. The CDR3 DNA follows: TGTGCCAGCAGCCGCCATGCTGGAAACACCATATATTTT. Translating it yields CASSRHAGNTIYF. Supplemented by reference TRBV11-3 and TRBJ1-3, the full variable domain reads EAGVVQSPRYKIIEKKQPVAFWCNPISGHNTLYWYLQNLGQGPELLIRYENEEAVDDSQLPKDRFSAERLKGVDSTLKIQPAELGDSAVYLCASSRHAGNTIYFGEGSWLTVV.

The rearrangement links TRBV7-2 to TRBJ2-7, with a possible D match to TRBD1 (6 bases). V dropped 5 bases and J dropped 2 bases, with 13 bases sitting between them. The CDR3 loop spans 14 amino acids. Germline CDR1 reads SGHTA; CDR2 reads FQGNSA. The CDR3 loop is CASSHLGQPYEQYF. CDR3 DNA: TGTGCCAGCAGCCACCTCGGACAGCCCTACGAGCAGTACTTC.

J is TRBJ1-5 and V is TRBV7-9; TRBD1 aligns across 7 bases. The junction had 10 bases not matched to a gene; V was cut back by 5 bases and J by 3 bases. Germline V gene sequence: CDR1 SEHNR, CDR2 FQNEAQ (reference sequence). This CDR3 is built from 16 residues. CDR3 residues: CASSPMGQSLNQPQHF. Here the CDR3 DNA reads TGTGCCAGCAGCCCCATGGGACAGAGCCTCAATCAGCCCCAGCATTTT.

The chain employs TRBV28 and TRBJ1-2; no clear D gene. Looked up from germline, CDR1 is MDHEN and CDR2 is SYDVKM. This CDR3 is built from 14 residues. V was shortened by 5 bases and J by 4 bases, with 14 bases between the two germline ends. The CDR3 loop reads CASSQGSGGYGYTF. CDR3 nucleotides: TGTGCCAGCAGTCAAGGGTCGGGTGGCTATGGCTACACCTTC.

In its sample, this clone was seen many times. The germline gene is not matched at one end of the junction; a read error may be the cause. The chain combines TRBV2 with TRBJ2-2; D unclear. CDR1 is SNHLY and CDR2 is FYNNEI in the germline V gene. The CDR3 is 12 residues long. Here the CDR3 reads CASGDGTGELFF. Written as DNA, the CDR3 is TGTGCCAGCGGTGATGGCACCGGGGAGCTGTTTTTT.